This T cell receptor beta chain was captured by sequencing in a study of T cell clonotyping in hematopoietic cell transplantation. Overall study findings and caveats: CD4 and CD8 repertoire contributions could not be separated without sorting.

Generated by immunoSEQ multiplex PCR, the TCRdb table keeps only in-frame clones and is missing some. Of 35,000 to 50,000 clones in the sample, around 96% are singletons; the top ten hold around 1%. Germline-derived CDR1 and CDR2 are SGHDT and YYEEEE. The CDR3 loop spans 15 amino acids. J gave up 5 bases and V 4 bases, and 10 bases lay outside the gene matches. In the case of this clone: The antigen is unknown.

The source is a man aged 25-45 years in good health. Some clones in this sample may be carry-over from other donors' samples. This rearrangement joins TRBV5-6 to TRBJ2-7; 9 bases map to TRBD1. Sequences were obtained from peripheral blood mononuclear cells. The chain's CDR3 is CASSKGTGSFDEQYF. The CDR3 DNA reads TGTGCCAGCAGCAAAGGGACAGGGAGTTTTGACGAGCAGTACTTC.